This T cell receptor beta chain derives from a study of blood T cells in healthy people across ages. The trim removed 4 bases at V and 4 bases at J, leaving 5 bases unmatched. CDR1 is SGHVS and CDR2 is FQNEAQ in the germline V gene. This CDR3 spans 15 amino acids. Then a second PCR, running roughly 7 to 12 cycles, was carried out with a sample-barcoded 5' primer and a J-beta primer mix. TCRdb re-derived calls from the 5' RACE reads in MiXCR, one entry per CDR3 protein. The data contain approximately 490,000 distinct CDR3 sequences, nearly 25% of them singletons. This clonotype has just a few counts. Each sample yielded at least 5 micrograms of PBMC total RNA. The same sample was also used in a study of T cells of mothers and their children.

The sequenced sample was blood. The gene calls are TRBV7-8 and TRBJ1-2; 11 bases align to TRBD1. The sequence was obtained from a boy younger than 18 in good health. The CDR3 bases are TGTGCCAGCAGCTGGTCCGGGACAGGGGGCTATGGCTACACCTTC. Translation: CASSWSGTGGYGYTF.